These T cell receptor beta chains were read from a single sample in a study of T cell repertoires in cytomegalovirus infection. TCRdb analysed the reads with MiXCR anew, one entry per CDR3 protein. This sample has about 310,000 distinct CDR3 sequences, with roughly 15% found just once. What was sequenced was PBMCs. The source of these receptors is a human donor in good health (CMV status not recorded). Some clones in this sample may be carry-over from other donors' samples. Each CDR3 is given with its conserved first and last residue. The order of the fields is D gene, J gene, clone size, V gene, CDR3 DNA, CDR3 protein. The D gene is left open where the match is weak. Not all rows give a size; the values are once, few, many and, for expanded clones, a class.

>-|TRBJ1-5|-|TRBV25-1
TGTGCCAGCAGTCATGGAGGGGGTCAGCCCCAGCATTTT
CASSHGGGQPQHF
>TRBD2|TRBJ2-1|many|TRBV19
TGTGCCAGTAGTTCCCGCAGAGGGCTAGCGGGTGCACGGAATGAGCAGTTCTTC
CASSSRRGLAGARNEQFF
>-|TRBJ1-6|many|TRBV7-8
TGTGCCAGCAGCCCCCGGGAGATTAATTCACCCCTCCACTTT
CASSPREINSPLHF
>-|TRBJ1-1|-|TRBV5-1
TGCGCCAGCAGCGGTGACCCCGGGGTTTCGCATGAAGCTTTCTTT
CASSGDPGVSHEAFF
>TRBD2|TRBJ2-5|few|TRBV6-6
TGTGCCAGCAGTAAACATATAGCGGGGGGGCGGGAGACCCAGTACTTC
CASSKHIAGGRETQYF
>TRBD1|TRBJ2-3|few|TRBV12-3/TRBV12-4
TGTGCCAGCAGTATATCAGGGGGAGAACGACACACAGATACGCAGTATTTT
CASSISGGERHTDTQYF
>TRBD1|TRBJ2-7|-|TRBV11-2
TGTGCCAGCAGCTTAGATGGGACAGGGGGCCAGCAGTACTTC
CASSLDGTGGQQYF
>-|TRBJ2-2|many|TRBV7-2
TGTGCCAGCAGCTTAGCGGGACTGTGGTCCGGGGAGCTGTTTTTT
CASSLAGLWSGELFF
>TRBD2|TRBJ2-1|many|TRBV4-1
TGCGCCAGCAGCCAAGCGGGGGGAAAGCAGTTCTTC
CASSQAGGKQFF
>TRBD1|TRBJ1-2|few|TRBV28
TGTGCCAGCAGTTCCCGGGACAGCTATGGCTACACCTTC
CASSSRDSYGYTF
>-|TRBJ2-1|-|TRBV19
TGTGCCAGTAGTCCACGGCAGCGTTACAATGAGCAGTTCTTC
CASSPRQRYNEQFF
>TRBD2|TRBJ2-3|few|TRBV11-2
TGTGCCAGCAGCTCTATAGTAGCGGGGGGGCCAGGGGATACGCAGTATTTT
CASSSIVAGGPGDTQYF
>TRBD1|TRBJ1-5|-|TRBV6-2/TRBV6-3
TGTGCCACCCATCCGTTCCTCCTTTCAGGACAGGCCAATCAGCCCCAGCATTTT
CATHPFLLSGQANQPQHF
>-|TRBJ1-2|many|TRBV2
TGTGCCAGCAGTGCTATAACGGATGGCTACACCTTC
CASSAITDGYTF
>TRBD1|TRBJ2-3|many|TRBV13
TGTGCCAGCAGCACCGGTGATGGGGACAGGACAGATACGCAGTATTTT
CASSTGDGDRTDTQYF
>TRBD1|TRBJ1-6|-|TRBV12-3/TRBV12-4
TGTGCCAGCAGCTCTACCCCAGGGGGTTCCTATAATTCACCCCTCCACTTT
CASSSTPGGSYNSPLHF
>-|TRBJ2-5|-|TRBV5-8
TGTGCCAGCATCCGCCAATTAGGGACCCAGTACTTC
CASIRQLGTQYF
>-|TRBJ1-5|-|TRBV2
TGTGCCAGCAGGGGACGGAGGGCCATCAATCAGCCCCAGCATTTT
CASRGRRAINQPQHF
>-|TRBJ1-1|-|TRBV9
TGTGCCAGCAGCGTAGCCTCGACCGGGGCGAGGAGTGGAGCTTTCTTT
CASSVASTGARSGAFF
>-|TRBJ1-1|few|TRBV14
TGTGCCAGCAGCCACGGCGACAGAAACACTGAAGCTTTCTTT
CASSHGDRNTEAFF
>-|TRBJ1-2|-|TRBV6-6
TGTGCCAGCAACGACCACTTTCGTCAAGTGGGCTACGGCTACACCTTC
CASNDHFRQVGYGYTF
>TRBD1|TRBJ1-1|few|TRBV6-2/TRBV6-3
TGTGCCAGCAAAACTGACAGGGATGTCACTGAAGCTTTCTTT
CASKTDRDVTEAFF
>TRBD1|TRBJ2-2|many|TRBV7-2
TGTGCCAGCAGCCCCGGGGCGACAGGGGGTAGCACCGGGGAGCTGTTTTTT
CASSPGATGGSTGELFF
>-|TRBJ2-7|many|TRBV4-1
TGCGCCAGCAGCCAAGATTCGCAGGGAAGGGGATACGGTGAGCAGTACTTC
CASSQDSQGRGYGEQYF
>TRBD1|TRBJ2-4|few|TRBV4-2
TGTGCCAGCAGCCAAGACTTGAGAGGGGGCGGGCCACTTGCAAACATTCAGTACTTC
CASSQDLRGGGPLANIQYF
>-|TRBJ2-2|-|TRBV20-1
TGCAGTGCTAGTTGGGCGTCCGCGGACGGGGAGCCGTTTTTT
CSASWASADGEPFF
>-|TRBJ2-7|-|TRBV5-6
TGTGCCAGCAGCTTGGGCATTCAAGGTGTCTACGAGCAGTACTTC
CASSLGIQGVYEQYF
>-|TRBJ2-6|-|TRBV5-5
TGTGCCAGCAGCACCGGGGGCTCTGGGGGCAACGTCCTGACTTTC
CASSTGGSGGNVLTF